One and the same sample provided the 12 T cell receptor beta chains below, sequenced in a study of T cells in narcolepsy. Using immunoSEQ multiplex PCR, the repertoire was profiled, and TCRdb retains in-frame clones only, with some absent. Altogether 30,000 to 45,000 clones are present, roughly 88% being singletons, with the ten largest covering approximately 1.7%. Sequencing was performed on CD45RA- memory CD4+ T cells from PBMCs. The receptors come from a human donor with narcolepsy.

V and J are TRBV18 and TRBJ1-1, with D possibly TRBD1 on 6 matching bases. The length of the CDR3 is 14 residues. Germline V CDR1 and CDR2: KGHSH, LQKENI. Trimming pared 3 bases from V and 1 base from J, leaving 9 bases between. CDR3 sequence: CASSPWTENTEAFF. CDR3 coding DNA: TGTGCCAGCTCACCCTGGACAGAGAACACTGAAGCTTTCTTT. The full variable domain, with the rest looked up from reference TRBV18 and TRBJ1-1, is NAGVMQNPRHLVRRRGQEARLRCSPMKGHSHVYWYRQLPEEGLKFMVYLQKENIIDESGMPKERFSAEFPKEGPSILRIQQVVRGDSAAYFCASSPWTENTEAFFGQGTRLTVV.

The rearrangement links TRBV2 to TRBJ2-2; 7 positions agree with TRBD1. The germline V gene encodes CDR1 SNHLY and CDR2 FYNNEI. The CDR3 runs to 14 residues. Losses at the gene ends were 4 bases for V and 4 bases for J; bases not matched to a gene: 3. CDR3 coding DNA: TGTGCCAGCAGTGGACAGGGATCCACCGGGGAGCTGTTTTTT. Translation gives CASSGQGSTGELFF.

V usage is TRBV11-3 and J usage is TRBJ2-5, with unresolved D. The germline V gene encodes CDR1 SGHNT and CDR2 YENEEA. CDR3 size: 11 residues. The V and J ends lost 0 bases and 7 bases respectively, with 3 bases between them. CDR3 sequence reads: CASSLEGTQYF. The CDR3 DNA sequence: TGTGCCAGCAGCTTAGAGGGGACCCAGTACTTC.

The chain is built from TRBV5-4 and TRBJ1-3, with 7 bases lining up with TRBD1. Losses at the gene ends were 3 bases for V and 4 bases for J; bases not matched to a gene: 7. The CDR3 spans 15 residues. Looked up from germline, CDR1 is SGHNT and CDR2 is YYREEE (reference sequence). The CDR3 loop is CASSSETGAGNTIYF. The CDR3 nucleotides read TGTGCCAGCAGCTCTGAAACAGGGGCGGGAAACACCATATATTTT.

CDR3 region: CATTVSPYSDTQYF. In DNA, the CDR3 is TGTGCCACGACCGTTTCCCCTTACTCAGATACGCAGTATTTT. The J gene is TRBJ2-3, the V gene TRBV15; D not certain. In germline, CDR1 is LNHNV, CDR2 YYDKDF (reference sequence). The V end was cut by 9 bases, the J end by 4 bases, with 17 bases between. The CDR3 is 14 amino acids.

This rearrangement joins TRBV4-2 to TRBJ2-1; TRBD2 aligns across 7 bases. V shed 0 bases and J 2 bases; nucleotides not matched to a gene: 10. CDR1 and CDR2 from the germline V gene are LGHNA and YNFKEQ. This CDR3 is 18 amino acids long. The chain's CDR3 is CASSQEGIGGLPYNEQFF. The CDR3 DNA is TGTGCCAGCAGCCAAGAGGGAATCGGGGGACTACCCTACAATGAGCAGTTCTTC.

On this clone itself: The conserved closing phenylalanine or tryptophan is absent in this CDR3, likely reflecting a read error. Because the CDR3's place on the DNA is in doubt, the DNA is left out and the CDR3 is given as listed by TCRdb. This chain uses TRBV6-5 with TRBJ1-4. The CDR3 contains 8 residues when both ends are counted. Germline V gene data show CDR1 as MNHEY and CDR2 as SVGAGI. The CDR3 is CASPPPFT.

The J gene is TRBJ1-1, the V gene TRBV27, with no clear D. This CDR3 comprises 14 residues. V was shortened by 6 bases and J by 1 base, with 12 bases between the two germline ends. The germline gives CDR1 MNHEY, CDR2 SMNVEV (reference sequence). CDR3 sequence: CASRPSGGNTEAFF. DNA of the CDR3: TGTGCCAGCAGACCTTCCGGAGGGAACACTGAAGCTTTCTTT.

The chain combines TRBV5-5 with TRBJ1-3, with 8 bases fitting TRBD1. The CDR3 is 17 amino acids. Germline CDR1 SGHKS, CDR2 YYEKEE (reference sequence). With V trimmed by 0 bases and J by 4 bases, 9 bases remained unmatched. This CDR3 is CASSLGVSQGAGNTIYF. The CDR3 nucleotides read TGTGCCAGCAGCTTGGGAGTTAGCCAGGGGGCCGGAAACACCATATATTTT.

The V and J genes are TRBV28 and TRBJ1-2; D is possibly TRBD1 (5 bases). Trimming took off 7 bases at V and 3 bases at J, with 21 bases between the two ends. The CDR3 sequence is 16 residues long. Per the germline V gene, CDR1 is MDHEN and CDR2 is SYDVKM. This chain's CDR3 is CASTTLDGWGDYGYTF. The CDR3 coding sequence is TGTGCCAGCACCACTTTGGATGGGTGGGGGGACTATGGCTACACCTTC.

This sequence joins TRBV7-6 and TRBJ1-1; D gene unclear. The CDR3 totals 13 residues. CDR1 is SGHVS and CDR2 is FNYEAQ in the germline V gene. V lost 6 bases, J lost 6 bases, and 14 bases lay in between. CDR3 sequence: CASRLTYKAEAFF. CDR3 coding DNA: TGTGCCAGCAGATTGACATACAAGGCTGAAGCTTTCTTT. Looking up the rest from reference TRBV7-6 and TRBJ1-1 gives the full variable domain: GAGVSQSPRYKVTKRGQDVALRCDPISGHVSLYWYRQALGQGPEFLTYFNYEAQQDKSGLPNDRFSAERPEGSISTLTIQRTEQRDSAMYRCASRLTYKAEAFFGQGTRLTVV.

The gene calls are TRBV9 and TRBJ2-5; perhaps TRBD2 as D (5 bases). Per germline, CDR1 SGDLS and CDR2 YYNGEE. V shed 4 bases and J shed 0 bases, with 13 bases lying between them. CDR3 length: 15 amino acids. The CDR3 region has the DNA TGTGCCAGCAGCCCCGGGGTTGGGAACCAAGAGACCCAGTACTTC. Translating gives CASSPGVGNQETQYF.